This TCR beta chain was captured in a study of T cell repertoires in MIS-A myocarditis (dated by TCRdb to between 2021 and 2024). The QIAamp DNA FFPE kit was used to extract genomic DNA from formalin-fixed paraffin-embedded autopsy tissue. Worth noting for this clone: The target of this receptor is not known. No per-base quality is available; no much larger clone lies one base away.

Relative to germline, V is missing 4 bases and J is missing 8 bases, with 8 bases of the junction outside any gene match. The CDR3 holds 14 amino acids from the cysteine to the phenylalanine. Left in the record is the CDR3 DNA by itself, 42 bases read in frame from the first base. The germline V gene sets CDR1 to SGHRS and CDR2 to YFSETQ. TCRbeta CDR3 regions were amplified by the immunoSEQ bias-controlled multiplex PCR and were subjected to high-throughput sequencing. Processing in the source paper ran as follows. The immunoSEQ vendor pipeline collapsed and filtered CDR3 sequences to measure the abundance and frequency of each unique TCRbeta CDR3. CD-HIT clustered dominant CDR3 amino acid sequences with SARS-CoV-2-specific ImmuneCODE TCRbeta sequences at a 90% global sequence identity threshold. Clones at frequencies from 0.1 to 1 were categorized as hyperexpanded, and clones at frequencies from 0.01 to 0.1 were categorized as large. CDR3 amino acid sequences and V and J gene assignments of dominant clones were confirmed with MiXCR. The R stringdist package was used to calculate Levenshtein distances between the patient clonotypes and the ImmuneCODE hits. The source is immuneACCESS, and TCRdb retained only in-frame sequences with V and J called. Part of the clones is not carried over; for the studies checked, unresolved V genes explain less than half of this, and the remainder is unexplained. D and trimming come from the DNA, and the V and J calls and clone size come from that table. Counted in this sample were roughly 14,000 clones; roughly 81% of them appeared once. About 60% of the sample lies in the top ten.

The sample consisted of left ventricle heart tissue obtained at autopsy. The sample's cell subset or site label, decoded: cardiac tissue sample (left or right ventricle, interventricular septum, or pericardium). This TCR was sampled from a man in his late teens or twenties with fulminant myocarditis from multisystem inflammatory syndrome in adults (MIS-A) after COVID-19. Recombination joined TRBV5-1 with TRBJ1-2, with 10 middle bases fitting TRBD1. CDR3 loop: CASSPQGQGSGYTF. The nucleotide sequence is TGCGCCAGCAGCCCCCAGGGACAGGGGAGCGGCTACACCTTC.